The 11 T cell receptor beta chains in this list originate from one sample, sequenced in a study of human T cells and chemical hapten exposure. MiXCR, applied by TCRdb to the RACE reads, yields one record per CDR3 protein. The repertoire holds around 69,000 distinct CDR3 sequences, with roughly 8.5% as singletons. Time point defined: patch test 2, 6 weeks after DPC sensitization. Regarding treatment: therapeutic diphenylcyclopropenone sensitization with weekly scalp DPC. This specimen consisted of whole blood, obtained in connection with sensitization to the hapten diphenylcyclopropenone (DPC). The receptors here all came from a woman between 45 and 60 years old with alopecia areata. Some clones in this sample may be carry-over from other donors' samples.

Many counts were recorded for this clonotype. The V gene is TRBV7-9, the J gene TRBJ1-1; 7 nucleotides align to TRBD1. The V gene end was trimmed by 4 bases and the J gene end by 0 bases; junction bases not matched to a gene: 5. The CDR3 consists of 15 residues. Germline V gives CDR1 SEHNR, CDR2 FQNEAQ (reference sequence). CDR3 amino acids: CASSSSDRMNTEAFF. CDR3 DNA sequence: TGTGCCAGCAGCTCTTCGGACAGGATGAACACTGAAGCTTTCTTT.

The chain combines TRBV20-1 with TRBJ2-3; weak D call: TRBD2 (5 bases). CDR1 DFQATT and CDR2 SNEGSKA come from the germline V gene (reference sequence). The CDR3 contains 13 residues. Deletions cut 6 bases from V and 4 bases from J, with 14 bases between. Written as DNA, the CDR3 is TGCAGTGCCCAGTCGGGGAACTCAGATACGCAGTATTTT. It encodes CSAQSGNSDTQYF.

The rearrangement uses TRBV6-2 or TRBV6-3 and TRBJ2-7; D is unclear. The V gene lost 3 bases and the J gene lost 8 bases, with 17 bases spanning the gap. The V gene's germline CDR1 is MNHEY and CDR2 SVGEGT. The CDR3 has 14 amino acids. The CDR3 is CASSYTGPPYKQYF. The CDR3 region has the DNA TGTGCCAGCAGTTATACCGGGCCTCCTTACAAGCAGTACTTC.

The chain uses TRBV6-2 or TRBV6-3 and TRBJ2-3; 7 bases agree with TRBD2. The CDR3 covers 17 residues. Germline V gene sequence: CDR1 MNHEY, CDR2 SVGEGT. The V gene end was trimmed by 5 bases and the J gene end by 4 bases; junction bases not matched to a gene: 15. This chain's CDR3 is CASSNQERGLIPDTQYF. Here the CDR3 DNA reads TGTGCCAGCAGTAACCAGGAGCGGGGCCTGATCCCAGATACGCAGTATTTT.

Ten or more counts support this clonotype. This rearrangement joins TRBV6-5 to TRBJ1-5; 8 nucleotides align to TRBD1. Unmatched junction bases numbered 6, after V lost 2 bases and J lost 9 bases. The V gene's germline CDR1 is MNHEY and CDR2 SVGAGI. This CDR3 region has 14 residues. The CDR3 sequence: CASSYRDRFSPQHF. CDR3 sequence (DNA): TGTGCCAGCAGTTACCGGGACAGGTTTTCGCCCCAGCATTTT.

V gene TRBV6-2 or TRBV6-3 combines with J gene TRBJ2-5; D is unresolved. Per germline, CDR1 MNHEY and CDR2 SVGEGT. CDR3 size: 11 residues. Between the trimmed V and J ends, which lost 10 bases and 5 bases, there was a span of 11 bases. CDR3 DNA sequence: TGTGCCACAAGCCGGACCGAGACCCAGTACTTC. Translated, it gives CATSRTETQYF.

Ten or more counts support this clonotype. The rearrangement joins TRBV7-2 to TRBJ2-3; 10 bases agree with TRBD1. Germline lookup yields CDR1 SGHTA and CDR2 FQGNSA. The CDR3 contains 15 residues. V lost 5 bases, J lost 3 bases, and 5 bases stayed unmatched. CDR3 coding DNA: TGTGCCAGCAGCCGCGGGGACAGGGGTACAGATACGCAGTATTTT. This translates into CASSRGDRGTDTQYF.

In this sample, this clonotype turned up a few times. The V gene is TRBV4-1, the J gene TRBJ1-1; D is uncertain. Trimming left V 4 bases short and J 1 base short, with 16 bases between. CDR1 is MGHRA, CDR2 YSYEKL, per germline. There are 16 residues in the CDR3. This CDR3 reads CASSPSRSESNTEAFF. For the CDR3, the DNA is TGCGCCAGCAGCCCGTCAAGGTCTGAGTCGAACACTGAAGCTTTCTTT.

This clonotype showed up just a few times. This chain uses TRBV15 with TRBJ1-1, with TRBD1 as a possible D gene (5 bases). The CDR3 totals 16 residues. With 3 bases removed from V and 0 bases from J, the gap between germline ends came to 14 bases. Looked up from germline, CDR1 is LNHNV and CDR2 is YYDKDF (reference sequence). The CDR3 bases are TGTGCCACCAGCAGTTCAGGGTGGGGAATGAACACTGAAGCTTTCTTT. This codes for CATSSSGWGMNTEAFF. Full variable domain (remainder filled in from reference TRBV15 and TRBJ1-1): DAMVIQNPRYQVTQFGKPVTLSCSQTLNHNVMYWYQQKSSQAPKLLFHYYDKDFNNEADTPDNFQSRRPNTSFCFLDIRSPGLGDTAMYLCATSSSGWGMNTEAFFGQGTRLTVV.

Ten or more counts support this clonotype. V is TRBV7-8 and J is TRBJ1-6, with 7 bases lining up with TRBD1. The CDR3 consists of 13 residues. J gave up 8 bases and V 8 bases, and 6 bases lay outside the gene matches. The germline gives CDR1 SGHVS, CDR2 FQNEAQ. The CDR3 nucleotides read TGTGCCAGCGGAGAGGGGGCGGATTCACCCCTCCACTTT. Protein sequence: CASGEGADSPLHF.

The V gene is TRBV10-3, the J gene TRBJ2-2; tentative D call: TRBD2 (5 bases). The CDR3 has 12 amino acids. V lost 8 bases, J lost 2 bases, and 6 bases lay in between. The germline gives CDR1 ENHRY, CDR2 SYGVKD. CDR3 amino acids: CAIRTNTGELFF. In nucleotides, the CDR3 is TGTGCCATCCGGACTAACACCGGGGAGCTGTTTTTT.